The rows below give T cell receptor beta chains drawn from one sample of a study of regulatory T cells in long-lasting Graves disease. TCRdb recomputed calls from the multiplex PCR reads with MiXCR, one row per CDR3 protein. The data hold more than 650,000 distinct CDR3 sequences, with around 30% observed a single time. This sample comprised peripheral blood mononuclear cells (PBMCs), obtained when the disease was refractory, from a patient treated with antithyroid drugs. The receptors were sampled from a female donor with Graves disease. Each CDR3 is given with its conserved first and last residue. For some rows the clone size is stated as once, few or many, or as a class when expanded; others skip it.

>.|TRBV12-3/TRBV12-4
CASSRGRPAYVYGYTF
>few|TRBV2
CASTGQSNEKLFF
>many|TRBV20-1
CSATRGRQGRTNEKLFF
>few|TRBV6-1
CASSGRREGELFF
>.|TRBV28
CASSATLGEQYF
>once|TRBV19
CASSKQGGNQPQHF
>.|TRBV27
CASRPIFSGANVLTF
>.|TRBV6-1
CASRPAGTGSDEQYF
>.|TRBV11-3
CASSLGAGGTNTGELFF
>.|TRBV3-1
CASSLDGLNNEKLFF
>.|TRBV3-1
CASSQDPGPLSGNTIYF
>few|TRBV18
CASSPPSEKNIQYF
>.|TRBV19
CASLTGTGAASSNQPQHF
>.|TRBV11-2
CASSLKGSQYF
>few|TRBV12-3/TRBV12-4
CASSLGVGGLGQPQHF
>few|TRBV11-2
CASSFRRENTGELFF
>.|TRBV5-4
CASSPAGGIAKNIQYF
>many|TRBV20-1
CSARAGGYGYTF
>.|TRBV2
CASRLQKTSNQPQHF
>.|TRBV20-1
CSARDLTGDSYEQYF
>.|TRBV7-9
CASSTNRLAGVETQYF
>many|TRBV12-3/TRBV12-4
CASRSDGDRHNTEAFF
>.|TRBV29-1
CSVEPRTSPRGLNTEAFF
>few|TRBV6-1
CASTYPGQGYTF
>.|TRBV4-1
CASSQTPGHEGTEAFF
>.|TRBV2
CASSEDSGTGGGYTF
>few|TRBV5-1
CASSPPGQIDTEAFF
>.|TRBV14
CASSQGTSGRRQYF
>few|TRBV29-1
CSVEGQNTEAFF
>.|TRBV10-3
CAIKGLAGEETQYF
>.|TRBV7-9
CASSTTENQETQYF
>.|TRBV3-1
CASSQDGTASDTQYF
>many|TRBV6-1
CASSVRDIETQYF
>.|TRBV19
CASSMFRQPGILF
>many|TRBV12-3/TRBV12-4
CASSSRTPFNTEAFF
>many|TRBV28
CASSSIRRGEAFF
>.|TRBV7-9
CASSLTTGSGEKLFF
>.|TRBV20-1
CSALPGANSYEQYF
>few|TRBV3-1
CASSLSGRKTGELFF
>many|TRBV6-9
CASSYLYGNTEAFF
>.|TRBV3-1
CASSQFGTGELFF
>.|TRBV3-1
CASSQDSADNEKLFF
>few|TRBV15
CATSSWGNAEAFF
>.|TRBV12-3/TRBV12-4
CASSQRDTDTQYF
>.|TRBV14
CASSQGSRGRRTEAFF
>.|TRBV12-3/TRBV12-4
CASSLGKLQTIPHEGTEAFF
>.|TRBV20-1
CSARDAAYQETQYF
>.|TRBV19
CASSIKGPPDPGELFF